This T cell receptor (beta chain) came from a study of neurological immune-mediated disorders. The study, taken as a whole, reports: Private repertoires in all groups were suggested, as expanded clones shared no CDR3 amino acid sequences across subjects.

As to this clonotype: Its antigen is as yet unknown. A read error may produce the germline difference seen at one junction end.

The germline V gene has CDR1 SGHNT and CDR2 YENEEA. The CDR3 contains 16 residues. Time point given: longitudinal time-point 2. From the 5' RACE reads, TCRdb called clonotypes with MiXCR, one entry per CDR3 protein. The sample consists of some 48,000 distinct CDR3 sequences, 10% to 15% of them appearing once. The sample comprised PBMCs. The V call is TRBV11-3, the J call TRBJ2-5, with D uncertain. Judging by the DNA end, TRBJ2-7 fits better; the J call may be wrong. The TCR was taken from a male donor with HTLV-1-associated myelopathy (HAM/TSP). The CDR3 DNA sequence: TGTGTCAGCAGCTTAGATCCCATCAAGGCCACCTACGAGCAGTACTTC. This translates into CVSSLDPIKATYEQYF.